This T cell receptor beta chain was captured by sequencing in a study of siplizumab effects on memory and regulatory T cells. With respect to this clone: What it binds is unknown.

Using immunoSEQ multiplex PCR, the repertoire was profiled, and TCRdb retains in-frame clones only, with some absent. The sample lists over 60,000 clones; more than 80% were seen once. Study results and limitations: Proliferating clones, CD4+ or CD8+, lacked an assignable naive or memory phenotype in roughly 80-97% of cases.

Germline CDR1 reads SGHTA; CDR2 reads FQGTGA. V lost 5 bases, J lost 8 bases, and 7 bases stayed unmatched. The CDR3 runs to 15 residues. The receptor was isolated from a human donor in good health. This chain joins TRBV7-3 and TRBJ2-1, with 12 bases that match TRBD2. The sequenced sample consisted of CD8+ T cells sorted from blood. CDR3 amino acids: CASSLLAGGIDEQFF. CDR3 in DNA: TGTGCCAGCAGCCTCCTAGCGGGAGGGATCGATGAGCAGTTCTTC.